Listed here are 26 T cell receptor beta chains from one sample, sequenced in a study of Graves' ophthalmopathy and Graves' hyperthyroidism. Amplification targeted the TCR beta CDR3 regions, with RNA transcripts as the source material. Amplification began with first-round RT-PCR using HTBI primers, then second-round multiplex PCR was performed. TCRdb re-called the multiplex PCR reads through MiXCR, storing one row per CDR3 protein. This sample yields 35,000 to 50,000 distinct CDR3 sequences, of which approximately 55% are seen a single time; roughly 24% belongs to the top ten. Sequenced: peripheral blood. These receptor sequences come from an adult woman with stable Graves' hyperthyroidism.

The chain is built from TRBV25-1 and TRBJ1-2, with D tentatively TRBD1 (5 bases). Trimming shortened V by 6 bases and J by 1 base, and 15 bases separated the two germline ends. The CDR3 sequence is 15 residues long. Looked up from germline, CDR1 is MGHDK and CDR2 is SYGVNS. CDR3 bases: TGTGCCAGCAGAGATAGATGGGGCAGTAACTATGGCTACACCTTC. Translating gives CASRDRWGSNYGYTF.

This chain links TRBV29-1 with TRBJ1-4, with D possibly being TRBD1 (5 bases). V lost 7 bases, J lost 8 bases, and 14 bases lay in between. The CDR3 runs 12 residues. The germline CDR1 and CDR2 sequences are SQVTM and ANQGSEA. The CDR3 protein is CSDGAGREKLFF. The CDR3 DNA follows: TGCAGCGACGGGGCAGGGCGAGAAAAACTGTTTTTT.

V and J are TRBV7-3 and TRBJ2-7; 7 bases match TRBD2. CDR3 size: 14 residues. CDR1 is SGHTA, CDR2 FQGTGA, per germline. V trimming: 5 bases; J trimming: 4 bases; junction bases outside the gene matches: 8. CDR3 loop: CASSPGSSGYEQYF. As DNA, the CDR3 is TGTGCCAGCAGCCCGGGGTCTAGCGGTTACGAGCAGTACTTC.

By share, this clonotype ranks as medium-sized. The rearrangement joins TRBV10-3 to TRBJ2-2; unclear D gene. Trimming cost V 4 bases and J 2 bases, with 5 bases left between them. The CDR3 sequence is 13 residues long. Germline V lookup: CDR1 ENHRY, CDR2 SYGVKD. CDR3 DNA sequence: TGTGCCATCAGTGGCCACAACACCGGGGAGCTGTTTTTT. It yields the protein CAISGHNTGELFF.

Points on this clonotype: No conserved phenylalanine or tryptophan is present at the end of the CDR3, so a read error is the likely explanation. The DNA is left out, because the CDR3 cannot be placed on it with certainty; the CDR3 is given as TCRdb lists it. The rearrangement joins TRBV7-8 to TRBJ2-5. The CDR3 has 14 amino acids, counting both end residues. Looked up from germline, CDR1 is SGHVS and CDR2 is FQNEAQ. CDR3 protein: CASSSDNYGYTFGS.

This clonotype showed up just once. The chain has TRBV10-2 and TRBJ1-1, with D perhaps matching TRBD1 (6 bases). Deletions cut 7 bases from V and 3 bases from J, with 12 bases between. Per germline, CDR1 WSHSY and CDR2 SAAADI. CDR3 length equals 13 residues. The CDR3 region has the DNA TGCGCCAGCAACCCGACAGGAGACACTGAAGCTTTCTTT. Protein sequence: CASNPTGDTEAFF.

This chain joins TRBV7-9 and TRBJ2-7; 11 nucleotides agree with TRBD2. V shed 4 bases, J shed 1 base, and the junction held 3 bases outside the gene matches. From germline, CDR1 is SEHNR and CDR2 FQNEAQ (reference sequence). The CDR3 runs to 15 residues. The CDR3 protein is CASSSLAGGSYEQYF. The DNA of the CDR3 is TGTGCCAGCAGCTCCTTAGCGGGAGGGTCCTACGAGCAGTACTTC.

Notes on this clonotype: The CDR3 ends on some other residue instead of the conserved phenylalanine or tryptophan, so this is likely a read error. Here the CDR3 DNA reads TGCGCCAGCAGCTTGGAAGAGGGACTAGCGGGCCTCTCTGGAGCCAACGTCCTGACTCTC. It is translated as CASSLEEGLAGLSGANVLTL. The gene calls are TRBV5-1 and TRBJ2-6; 12 bases agree with TRBD2. Looked up from germline, CDR1 is SGHRS and CDR2 is YFSETQ. CDR3 length: 20 amino acids.

This clonotype was picked up one time. This sequence joins TRBV20-1 and TRBJ2-5, with D possibly TRBD1 on 5 matching bases. Trimming shortened V by 6 bases and J by 2 bases, and 19 bases separated the two germline ends. The CDR3 runs to 15 residues. Germline values: CDR1 DFQATT, CDR2 SNEGSKA (reference sequence). This CDR3 is CSASSEARQQETQYF. In DNA, the CDR3 is TGCAGTGCCAGCAGTGAAGCGAGACAGCAAGAGACCCAGTACTTC.

This clonotype has a handful of counts. One end of the junction is discordant with germline, which a read error may explain. The chain has TRBV5-1 and TRBJ2-5; tentatively, D is TRBD1 (5 bases). CDR1 and CDR2 from the germline V gene are SGHRS and YFSETQ. The CDR3 has 13 residues. CDR3 coding DNA: TGTGCCAGCAGCTACAGGACCTGGAAGACCCAGTACTTC. Residues: CASSYRTWKTQYF.

Of note for this clonotype: Germline is not matched at one junction end, which may reflect a read error. V gene TRBV7-8 combines with J gene TRBJ2-7, with 9 bases matching TRBD2. Germline loops: CDR1 SGHVS, CDR2 FQNEAQ. The CDR3 has 15 amino acids. CDR3 DNA: TGCGCCAGCAGCCAAGAGGGAGCGGGGGGATACGAGCAGTACTTC. Its translation is CASSQEGAGGYEQYF.

This chain connects TRBV6-1 to TRBJ2-7, with 8 bases identical to TRBD2. The CDR3 is made up of 13 amino acids. Per the germline V gene, CDR1 is MNHNS and CDR2 is SASEGT. The J segment lost 3 bases and the V segment lost 6 bases, leaving 4 bases of the junction unmatched. The CDR3 DNA is TGTGCCAGCAGCGGACTAGCTAGCTACGAGCAGTACTTC. Its translation is CASSGLASYEQYF.

The chain recombines TRBV13 with TRBJ2-7, with unresolved D. Trimming took 3 bases from V and 5 from J, leaving 20 bases between them. The CDR3 is 16 residues long. Germline lookup yields CDR1 PRHDT and CDR2 FYEKMQ (reference sequence). The CDR3 reads CASSLANVGLVDEQYF. DNA for the CDR3: TGTGCCAGCAGCTTGGCCAATGTAGGGTTGGTGGACGAGCAGTACTTC.

This clonotype was recorded many times. V is TRBV20-1 and J is TRBJ2-5, with D unresolved. CDR3 length: 11 residues. V was pared by 5 bases and J by 5 bases, with 9 bases between. Germline V gives CDR1 DFQATT, CDR2 SNEGSKA (reference sequence). The CDR3 protein is CSAPQVETQYF. CDR3 sequence (DNA): TGCAGTGCTCCCCAAGTGGAGACCCAGTACTTC.

This clonotype came up a few times. V and J are TRBV5-4 and TRBJ2-3, with 11 positions matching TRBD2. V lost 3 bases to trimming and J lost 2 bases; unmatched junction nucleotides: 8. The germline V gene has CDR1 SGHNT and CDR2 YYREEE (reference sequence). The CDR3 sequence is 17 residues long. In DNA form, the CDR3 reads TGTGCCAGCAGCTCCATCGGGACTAGCGGAGCCACAGATACGCAGTATTTT. Translated, it gives CASSSIGTSGATDTQYF.

By sample fraction, this clonotype is medium-sized (0.01 to 0.1%). The V and J genes are TRBV19 and TRBJ1-5; tentative D call: TRBD1 (6 bases). Trimming stripped 3 bases from V and 11 bases from J, with 17 bases between. The CDR3 extends over 14 amino acids. The germline CDR1 and CDR2 sequences are LNHDA and SQIVND (reference sequence). The CDR3 nucleotides are TGTGCCAGTAGTATCCCCGGGGGCGGTAGAACCCAGCATTTT. The encoded protein is CASSIPGGGRTQHF.

This clonotype was found many times. This sequence joins TRBV4-1 and TRBJ2-7, with D uncertain. Germline V gives CDR1 MGHRA, CDR2 YSYEKL. Deletions cut 0 bases from V and 2 bases from J, with 8 bases between. This CDR3 spans 14 amino acids. The CDR3 sequence: CASSQDSSPYEQYF. Here the CDR3 DNA reads TGCGCCAGCAGCCAAGATAGTAGCCCCTACGAGCAGTACTTC.

This sequence joins TRBV7-4 and TRBJ2-5; D is uncertain. Germline-derived CDR1 and CDR2 are SGHVT and SQSDAQ. V was cut by 0 bases and J by 6 bases, with 8 bases left in between. The CDR3 extends over 13 amino acids. The chain's CDR3 is CASSLAAVKTQYF. CDR3 nucleotide sequence: TGTGCCAGCAGCTTAGCGGCGGTGAAGACCCAGTACTTC. Looking up the rest from reference TRBV7-4 and TRBJ2-5 gives the full variable domain: GAGVSQSPRYKVAKRGRDVALRCDSISGHVTLYWYRQTLGQGSEVLTYSQSDAQRDKSGRPSGRFSAERPERSVSTLKIQRTEQGDSAVYLCASSLAAVKTQYFGPGTRLLVL.

The J gene is TRBJ1-2, the V gene TRBV29-1, with a tentative D call TRBD1 (6 bases). V was trimmed by 4 bases and J by 6 bases, leaving 18 bases between them. Germline V CDR1 and CDR2: SQVTM, ANQGSEA. This CDR3 contains 14 residues. CDR3 sequence: CSVGIERGPDGYTF. As DNA, the CDR3 is TGCAGCGTTGGAATAGAACGGGGGCCCGATGGCTACACCTTC.

On this clonotype: This could be a read error, since a much larger clone is one nucleotide away. Here the CDR3 omits its conserved ending phenylalanine or tryptophan, so a read error is the likely source. The rearrangement uses TRBV7-2 and TRBJ2-3, with 8 bases identical to TRBD2. Looked up from germline, CDR1 is SGHTA and CDR2 is FQGNSA. Trimming at V came to 4 bases and at J to 3 bases, leaving 6 bases not matched to a gene. The CDR3 extends over 15 amino acids. This CDR3 reads CASSSGTRPTDTQYS. In DNA form, the CDR3 reads TGTGCCAGCAGCTCGGGGACTAGACCTACAGATACGCAGTATTCT.

This clonotype has more than one count but fewer than ten. V usage is TRBV29-1 and J usage is TRBJ2-2, with D maybe TRBD1 (7 bases). The CDR3 runs 14 residues. Trimming removed 7 bases from V and 1 base from J, with 13 bases in between. Germline CDR1 is SQVTM and CDR2 is ANQGSEA. CDR3 in DNA: TGCAGCGACGGGGGACAGCTGAACACCGGGGAGCTGTTTTTT. It translates to CSDGGQLNTGELFF.

This chain connects TRBV29-1 to TRBJ1-5; 7 positions agree with TRBD1. The germline V gene has CDR1 SQVTM and CDR2 ANQGSEA. The J segment lost 2 bases and the V segment lost 7 bases, leaving 5 bases of the junction unmatched. This CDR3 is built from 13 residues. The CDR3 DNA reads as TGCAGCGCCGGTACAGGGGGCAATCAGCCCCAGCATTTT. As protein: CSAGTGGNQPQHF.

About this clonotype: A read error may produce the germline difference seen at one junction end. CDR3 in amino acids: CASSPQRDGGWNTEAFF. As DNA, the CDR3 is TGTGCCAGCAGCCCTCAAAGGGACGGCGGATGGAACACCGAAGCTTTCTTT. The V and J genes are TRBV11-1 and TRBJ1-1; maybe TRBD1 (5 bases). CDR3 length: 17 amino acids. In germline, CDR1 is SGHAT, CDR2 FQDESV (reference sequence).

This clonotype is classed as medium-sized (0.01 to 0.1%). The chain combines TRBV2 with TRBJ1-2, with D hard to call. This CDR3 is built from 12 residues. V dropped 2 bases and J dropped 8 bases, with 9 bases sitting between them. The germline gives CDR1 SNHLY, CDR2 FYNNEI. As DNA, the CDR3 is TGTGCCAGCAGTGAACTGACCGTAGGCTACACCTTC. Its translation: CASSELTVGYTF. Full variable domain (missing parts from reference TRBV2 and TRBJ1-2): EPEVTQTPSHQVTQMGQEVILRCVPISNHLYFYWYRQILGQKVEFLVSFYNNEISEKSEIFDDQFSVERPDGSNFTLKIRSTKLEDSAMYFCASSELTVGYTFGSGTRLTVV.

The chain is built from TRBV29-1 and TRBJ1-2, with 7 bases identical to TRBD1. Trimming at V came to 1 base and at J to 4 bases, leaving 6 bases not matched to a gene. The CDR3 contains 14 residues. Germline V gene lookup returns CDR1 SQVTM and CDR2 ANQGSEA. DNA of the CDR3: TGCAGCGTTGAAGGGAGGGGGCGAGGCTATGGCTACACCTTC. The encoded protein is CSVEGRGRGYGYTF.

The chain recombines TRBV20-1 with TRBJ2-2; 15 positions agree with TRBD2. Germline V gene data show CDR1 as DFQATT and CDR2 as SNEGSKA (reference sequence). The CDR3 loop spans 16 amino acids. The V segment lost 0 bases and the J segment 6 bases; nucleotides outside the gene matches: 2. The CDR3 coding sequence is TGCAGTGCTAGAGAACGGACTAGCGGGAGGGCCGGGGAGCTGTTTTTT. Protein product: CSARERTSGRAGELFF.